The T cell receptor beta chain described here comes from a study of Ad26.COV2.S vaccination and SARS-CoV-2 variants. Whole-study context: Vaccine-arm donor from the placebo-controlled COV1001 Ad26.COV2.S trial. Recipients of Ad26.COV2.S got it intramuscularly, once or twice 56 days apart. The study's findings and limits: People who got the vaccine or the placebo had similar non-spike TCR breadth. Vaccine recipients had higher spike-specific TCR breadth than placebo recipients.

This CDR3 has 13 residues. V lost 0 bases and J 6 bases, leaving 10 bases between the germline ends. Germline V gene data show CDR1 as SGDLS and CDR2 as YYNGEE. The treatment here: around 19 received Ad26.COV2.S at low or high dose, single or two shots; 5 received placebo; per-sample allocation not given. Day 63 following the first vaccine or placebo injection was when the samples were taken. As to this clone: Its specificity is not known.

Here immunoSEQ multiplex PCR was the method, and the copy in TCRdb shows in-frame clones only, minus some. The sample includes some 480,000 clones, 87% seen only once; the top ten take around 13%. The specimen comprised peripheral blood, sampled in a trial of Ad26.COV2.S vaccine versus placebo. The receptor comes from a person aged 18-65 years who received the Ad26.COV2.S COVID-19 vaccine or a placebo. The rearrangement links TRBV9 to TRBJ2-7; D not certain. The CDR3 loop is CASSVGSTSEQYF. CDR3 DNA: TGTGCCAGCAGCGTAGGCTCGACCTCCGAGCAGTACTTC.